This entry lists 2 T cell receptor beta chains sequenced from one sample in a study of shared clonotypes between healthy human individuals. Sequencing used immunoSEQ multiplex PCR; TCRdb keeps in-frame clones, though not all of them. The repertoire holds fewer than 400,000 clones, with 74% as singletons. Source material: memory CD4+ T cells sorted from blood. Subset meaning: CD45RA-negative fraction. The source of these receptors is a man aged 30-40 years in good health.

This clone was detected ten times or more. The chain links TRBV7-2 to TRBJ2-5; 13 nucleotides line up with TRBD2. V gave up 5 bases and J gave up 7 bases; unmatched junction bases: 10. Germline CDR1 SGHTA, CDR2 FQGNSA. This CDR3 comprises 16 residues. CDR3 residues: CASSARTSGSRATQYF. The CDR3 region has the DNA TGTGCCAGCAGCGCAAGGACTAGCGGGAGTCGTGCGACCCAGTACTTC.

The rearrangement joins TRBV28 to TRBJ1-2; 9 nucleotides line up with TRBD1. V gave up 6 bases and J gave up 1 base; unmatched junction bases: 3. The CDR3 loop spans 14 amino acids. Germline V gene sequence: CDR1 MDHEN, CDR2 SYDVKM. The CDR3 coding sequence is TGTGCCAGCAGAGGGACAGGGCTTAACTATGGCTACACCTTC. Translating it yields CASRGTGLNYGYTF.